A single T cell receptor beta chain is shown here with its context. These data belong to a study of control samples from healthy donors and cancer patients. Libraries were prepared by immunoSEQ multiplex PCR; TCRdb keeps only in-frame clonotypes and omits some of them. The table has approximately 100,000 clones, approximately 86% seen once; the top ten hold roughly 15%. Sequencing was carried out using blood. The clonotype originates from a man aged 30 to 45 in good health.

CDR3 residues: CASSEYRQDYGYTF. As DNA, the CDR3 is TGTGCCAGCAGTGAATATCGGCAGGATTATGGCTACACCTTC. The rearrangement links TRBV6-1 to TRBJ1-2; no firm D call. Trimming stripped 2 bases from V and 5 bases from J, with 12 bases between. CDR1 and CDR2 from the germline V gene are MNHNS and SASEGT. This CDR3 region has 14 residues.